The rows below give T cell receptor beta chains drawn from one sample of a study of human T cells and chemical hapten exposure. Each CDR3 protein gets one entry after TCRdb re-called the RACE reads with MiXCR. The sample lists around 360,000 distinct CDR3 sequences, under 6.5% occurring once. Here the sequenced sample was whole blood, taken in connection with sensitization to the hapten diphenylcyclopropenone (DPC). The receptors here all came from a woman younger than 30 with alopecia areata. Some clones in this sample may be carry-over from other donors' samples. The CDR3 runs from the conserved cysteine through the conserved F or W. A D gene is named only where the DNA matches it firmly.

CDR3aa: CASSPVQGSYNSPLHF
v_gene: TRBV18
d_gene: -

CDR3aa: CSARDGGVHEQYF
v_gene: TRBV20-1
d_gene: -

CDR3aa: CSARRGAGTEAFF
v_gene: TRBV20-1
d_gene: -

CDR3aa: CAISPGNDVGYYGYTF
v_gene: TRBV10-3
d_gene: -

CDR3aa: CASSLDPTGELFF
v_gene: TRBV7-6
d_gene: -

CDR3aa: CASRTRSAGELFF
v_gene: TRBV27
d_gene: -

CDR3aa: CSVASGTMNEKLFF
v_gene: TRBV29-1
d_gene: -

CDR3aa: CASSPYLNQPQHF
v_gene: TRBV7-2
d_gene: -

CDR3aa: CASSLEQMNTEAFF
v_gene: TRBV7-3
d_gene: -

CDR3aa: CASSPGRGSRRAFF
v_gene: TRBV11-3
d_gene: -

CDR3aa: CASSQVSGANVLTF
v_gene: TRBV4-3
d_gene: -

CDR3aa: CSARGAEYDWENTEAFF
v_gene: TRBV20-1
d_gene: -

CDR3aa: CASSSENRGTQHF
v_gene: TRBV7-2
d_gene: -

CDR3aa: CSARGQANSGNTIYF
v_gene: TRBV20-1
d_gene: -

CDR3aa: CAISDPLGRGKDTQYF
v_gene: TRBV10-3
d_gene: -

CDR3aa: CASSVNSVNTGELFF
v_gene: TRBV6-4
d_gene: -

CDR3aa: CASSATSPPEQFF
v_gene: TRBV6-1
d_gene: -

CDR3aa: CSAEIQETQYF
v_gene: TRBV20-1
d_gene: -

CDR3aa: CASSLTGGATVSNQPQHF
v_gene: TRBV3-1
d_gene: TRBD1

CDR3aa: CASSLSNRGYLEAFF
v_gene: TRBV27
d_gene: TRBD1

CDR3aa: CASSYNIGWSTEAFF
v_gene: TRBV6-2/TRBV6-3
d_gene: -

CDR3aa: CASSQERFTEAFF
v_gene: TRBV4-2
d_gene: -

CDR3aa: CASLFASADTQYF
v_gene: TRBV2
d_gene: -

CDR3aa: CASSQDWGTGYGYTF
v_gene: TRBV4-3
d_gene: TRBD1

CDR3aa: CASSSSVGVGETEAFF
v_gene: TRBV6-2/TRBV6-3
d_gene: -

CDR3aa: CASREGYFDEQFF
v_gene: TRBV7-9
d_gene: -

CDR3aa: CSARGGHSNQPQHF
v_gene: TRBV20-1
d_gene: -

CDR3aa: CASSWGEKLFF
v_gene: TRBV7-2
d_gene: -

CDR3aa: CASSLPTDTQYF
v_gene: TRBV28
d_gene: -

CDR3aa: CASSLRVTYEQYF
v_gene: TRBV5-5
d_gene: -

CDR3aa: CASSFQAGATEAFF
v_gene: TRBV12-3/TRBV12-4
d_gene: -

CDR3aa: CASRTTGGPGYTF
v_gene: TRBV7-2
d_gene: -

CDR3aa: CASSRLQTCSTDTQYF
v_gene: TRBV7-9
d_gene: -

CDR3aa: CASSTTLGLAKNIQYF
v_gene: TRBV11-1
d_gene: -

CDR3aa: CASNRQGLGEQFF
v_gene: TRBV14
d_gene: -

CDR3aa: CASSSETRGAEAFF
v_gene: TRBV11-2
d_gene: TRBD1

CDR3aa: CASSRVINTEAFF
v_gene: TRBV6-5
d_gene: -

CDR3aa: CASSRGGANEETQYF
v_gene: TRBV6-2/TRBV6-3
d_gene: TRBD2

CDR3aa: CASSQVTGGGQPQHF
v_gene: TRBV4-1
d_gene: -

CDR3aa: CASRTGTGSYEQYF
v_gene: TRBV27
d_gene: TRBD1

CDR3aa: CASSLVPTSTDTQYF
v_gene: TRBV5-1
d_gene: -

CDR3aa: CASSVRGTGSSLGEKLFF
v_gene: TRBV25-1
d_gene: TRBD1

CDR3aa: CASSQLGGASPEQFF
v_gene: TRBV3-1
d_gene: TRBD2

CDR3aa: CASTYPTGDTQYF
v_gene: TRBV6-2/TRBV6-3
d_gene: TRBD1

CDR3aa: CASTLLRQGEKLFF
v_gene: TRBV2
d_gene: TRBD1

CDR3aa: CASYRVAGHGYTF
v_gene: TRBV6-5
d_gene: -

CDR3aa: CASSGARGRLNTEAFF
v_gene: TRBV2
d_gene: -